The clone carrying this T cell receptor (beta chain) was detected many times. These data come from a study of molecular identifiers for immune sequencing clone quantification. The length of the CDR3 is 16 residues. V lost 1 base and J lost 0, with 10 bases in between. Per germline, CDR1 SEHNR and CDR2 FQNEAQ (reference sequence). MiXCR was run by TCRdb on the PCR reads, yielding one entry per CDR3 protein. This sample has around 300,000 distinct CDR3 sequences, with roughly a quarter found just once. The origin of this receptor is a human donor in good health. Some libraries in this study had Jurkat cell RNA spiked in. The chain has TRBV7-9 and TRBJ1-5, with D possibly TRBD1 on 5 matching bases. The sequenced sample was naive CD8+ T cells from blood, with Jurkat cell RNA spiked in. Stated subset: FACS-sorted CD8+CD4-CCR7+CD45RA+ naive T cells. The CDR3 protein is CASSLVTVNSNQPQHF. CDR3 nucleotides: TGTGCCAGCAGCTTAGTGACAGTAAATAGCAATCAGCCCCAGCATTTT.